The 9 T cell receptor beta chains in this list originate from one sample, sequenced in a study of identical twins (dated by TCRdb to the mid-2010s). The receptor library was made with 5' RACE. The sequencer was an Illumina HiSeq 2000. The public sequencing data were trimmed at Q25 with fastp and processed into clonotypes with MiXCR by TCRdb, which kept only in-frame beta chains. Entries are consolidated by CDR3 protein sequence, retaining the most common genes and DNA. The sample yields 690,000 or so distinct CDR3 sequences; 8.5% to 9% were counted once. Jointly, the top ten make up roughly 0.9% of the sample. This sample also appeared in a second study, on yellow fever vaccine responses in identical twins.

Sequencing was done on a sample of PBMCs. These receptors all stem from a woman under 30 in good health.

This clonotype has only a few counts. This chain links TRBV6-2 or TRBV6-3 with TRBJ1-5, with 8 bases aligning to TRBD1. Germline values: CDR1 MNHEY, CDR2 SVGEGT. J was trimmed by 1 base and V by 2 bases; bases with no gene match: 1. CDR3 length equals 15 residues. The CDR3 DNA follows: TGTGCCAGCAGTTACGGGACAGGCAGCAATCAGCCCCAGCATTTT. Protein sequence: CASSYGTGSNQPQHF.

V is TRBV4-1 and J is TRBJ1-1; D is unclear. CDR1 is MGHRA and CDR2 is YSYEKL in the germline V gene. The CDR3 length is 14 residues. V dropped 0 bases and J dropped 8 bases, with 13 bases sitting between them. CDR3 bases: TGCGCCAGCAGCCAAGATTGGACGGTCGCGGAAGCTTTCTTT. It specifies CASSQDWTVAEAFF.

The table lists this clonotype with a few counts. The chain uses TRBV20-1 and TRBJ2-2; 7 positions agree with TRBD1. This CDR3 is 15 amino acids long. Trimming removed 1 base from V and 1 base from J; junction bases left unmatched: 3. Germline-derived CDR1 and CDR2 are DFQATT and SNEGSKA (reference sequence). The CDR3 spells CSARVGTVNTGELFF. The CDR3 DNA reads as TGCAGTGCTAGAGTGGGGACAGTGAACACCGGGGAGCTGTTTTTT.

This clonotype was detected many times. The chain links TRBV2 to TRBJ2-5, with 9 positions matching TRBD1. Unmatched junction bases numbered 10, after V lost 8 bases and J lost 3 bases. Germline-derived CDR1 and CDR2 are SNHLY and FYNNEI. The CDR3 extends over 15 amino acids. CDR3 in DNA: TGTGCCAGCCCCCGAGACAGGGGGATAAAAGAGACCCAGTACTTC. Translation gives CASPRDRGIKETQYF.

The V and J genes are TRBV6-1 and TRBJ2-1; 8 bases line up with TRBD2. Germline CDR1 is MNHNS and CDR2 is SASEGT. V was clipped by 0 bases and J by 3 bases; unmatched bases: 4. This CDR3 has 16 residues. The CDR3 sequence is CASSEAPSGGYNEQFF. CDR3 bases: TGTGCCAGCAGTGAAGCCCCGAGCGGGGGCTACAATGAGCAGTTCTTC.

The CDR3 loop reads CASSTVLGSLTTSYEQYF. CDR3 DNA sequence: TGTGCCAGCAGCACGGTCCTGGGGAGTTTGACTACTTCTTACGAGCAGTACTTC. The chain has TRBV5-5 and TRBJ2-7; tentatively, D is TRBD2 (5 bases). This CDR3 spans 18 amino acids. The germline V and J ends were trimmed by 4 bases and 4 bases, with 27 bases remaining between them. The germline gives CDR1 SGHKS, CDR2 YYEKEE (reference sequence). The full variable domain, its missing parts supplied by reference TRBV5-5 and TRBJ2-7, is DAGVTQSPTHLIKTRGQQVTLRCSPISGHKSVSWYQQVLGQGPQFIFQYYEKEERGRGNFPDRFSARQFPNYSSELNVNALLLGDSALYLCASSTVLGSLTTSYEQYFGPGTRLTVT.

In this sample, this clonotype turned up a few times. The chain links TRBV5-5 to TRBJ2-7; D is ambiguous. This CDR3 contains 15 residues. Looked up from germline, CDR1 is SGHKS and CDR2 is YYEKEE (reference sequence). V lost 4 bases and J 2 bases, leaving 16 bases between the germline ends. The CDR3 DNA is TGTGCCAGCAGCGCCCAACTTCTACCTACCTACGAGCAGTACTTC. This sequence encodes CASSAQLLPTYEQYF.

There are many counts of this clonotype. The chain recombines TRBV12-3 or TRBV12-4 with TRBJ2-2; no definite D call. V was pared by 6 bases and J by 4 bases, with 3 bases between. This CDR3 contains 11 residues. CDR3 residues: CASSGTGELFF. The DNA for the CDR3 is TGTGCCAGCAGCGGCACCGGGGAGCTGTTTTTT.

In this sample, this clonotype turned up a few times. The V call is TRBV20-1, the J call TRBJ2-1; 12 bases fit TRBD2. With V trimmed by 1 base and J by 1 base, 5 bases remained unmatched. Looked up from germline, CDR1 is DFQATT and CDR2 is SNEGSKA (reference sequence). This CDR3 is 17 amino acids long. In DNA form, the CDR3 reads TGCAGTGCTAGAGGGACTAGCGGGGAGCAGTCCTACAATGAGCAGTTCTTC. Protein sequence: CSARGTSGEQSYNEQFF.